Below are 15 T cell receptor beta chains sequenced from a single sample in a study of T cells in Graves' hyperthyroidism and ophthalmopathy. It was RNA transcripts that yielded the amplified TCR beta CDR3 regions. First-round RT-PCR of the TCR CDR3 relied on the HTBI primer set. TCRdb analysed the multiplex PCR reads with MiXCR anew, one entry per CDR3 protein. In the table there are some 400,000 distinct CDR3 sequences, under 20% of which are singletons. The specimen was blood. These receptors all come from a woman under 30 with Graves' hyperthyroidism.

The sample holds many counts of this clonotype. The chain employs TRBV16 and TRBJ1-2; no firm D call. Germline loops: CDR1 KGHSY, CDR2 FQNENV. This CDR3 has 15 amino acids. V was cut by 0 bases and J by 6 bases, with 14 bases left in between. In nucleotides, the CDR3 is TGTGCCAGCAGCCAATCGAGCAACCGGGCGGATGGCTACACCTTC. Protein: CASSQSSNRADGYTF. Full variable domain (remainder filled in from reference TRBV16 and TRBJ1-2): GEEVAQTPKHLVRGEGQKAKLYCAPIKGHSYVFWYQQVLKNEFKFLISFQNENVFDETGMPKERFSAKCLPNSPCSLEIQATKLEDSAVYFCASSQSSNRADGYTFGSGTRLTVV.

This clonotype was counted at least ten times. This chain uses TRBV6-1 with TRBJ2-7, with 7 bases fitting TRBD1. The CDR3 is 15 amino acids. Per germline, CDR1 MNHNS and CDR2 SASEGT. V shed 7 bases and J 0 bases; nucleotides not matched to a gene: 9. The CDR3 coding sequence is TGTGCCAGCACTGACCCCCAGGGGGACTCCTACGAGCAGTACTTC. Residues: CASTDPQGDSYEQYF.

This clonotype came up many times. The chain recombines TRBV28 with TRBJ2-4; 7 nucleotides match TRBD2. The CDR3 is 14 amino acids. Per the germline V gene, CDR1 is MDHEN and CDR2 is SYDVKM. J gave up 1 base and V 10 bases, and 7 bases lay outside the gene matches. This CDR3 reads CATLVGGAKNIQYF. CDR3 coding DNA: TGTGCCACCCTCGTGGGGGGGGCCAAAAACATTCAGTACTTC.

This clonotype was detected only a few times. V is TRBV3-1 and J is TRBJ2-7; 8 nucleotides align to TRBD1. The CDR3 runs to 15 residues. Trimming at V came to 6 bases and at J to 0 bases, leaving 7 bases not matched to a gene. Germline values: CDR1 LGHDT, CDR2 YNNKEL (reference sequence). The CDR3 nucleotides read TGTGCCAGCAGTCCCGGGACAGGACCCTCCTACGAGCAGTACTTC. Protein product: CASSPGTGPSYEQYF.

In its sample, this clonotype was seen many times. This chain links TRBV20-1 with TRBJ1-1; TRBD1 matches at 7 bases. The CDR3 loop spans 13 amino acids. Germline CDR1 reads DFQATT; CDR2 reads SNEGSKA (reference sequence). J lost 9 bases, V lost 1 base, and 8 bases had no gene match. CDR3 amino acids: CSARAWGQRQAFF. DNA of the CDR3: TGCAGTGCTAGAGCCTGGGGACAGAGGCAAGCTTTCTTT.

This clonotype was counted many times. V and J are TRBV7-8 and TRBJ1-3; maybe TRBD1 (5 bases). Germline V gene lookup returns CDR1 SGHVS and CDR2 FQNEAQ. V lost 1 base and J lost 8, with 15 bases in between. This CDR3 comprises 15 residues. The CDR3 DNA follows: TGTGCCAGCAGCTTAGTGGGGGGAAGAGTGGACACCATATATTTT. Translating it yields CASSLVGGRVDTIYF. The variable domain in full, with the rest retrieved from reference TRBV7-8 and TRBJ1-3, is GAGVSQSPRYKVAKRGQDVALRCDPISGHVSLFWYQQALGQGPEFLTYFQNEAQLDKSGLPSDRFFAERPEGSVSTLKIQRTQQEDSAVYLCASSLVGGRVDTIYFGEGSWLTVV.

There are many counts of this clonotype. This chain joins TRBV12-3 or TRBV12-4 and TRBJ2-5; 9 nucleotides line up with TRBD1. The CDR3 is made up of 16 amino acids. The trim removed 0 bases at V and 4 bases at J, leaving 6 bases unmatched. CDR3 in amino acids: CASSLAGQGLGETQYF. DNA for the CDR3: TGTGCCAGCAGTTTAGCGGGACAGGGTTTGGGAGAGACCCAGTACTTC.

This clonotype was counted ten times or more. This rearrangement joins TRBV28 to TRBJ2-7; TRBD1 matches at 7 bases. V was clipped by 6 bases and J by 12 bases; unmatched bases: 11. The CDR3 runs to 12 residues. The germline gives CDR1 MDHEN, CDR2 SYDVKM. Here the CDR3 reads CASSEQGMSGYF. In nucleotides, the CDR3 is TGTGCCAGCAGCGAACAGGGGATGTCTGGGTACTTC.

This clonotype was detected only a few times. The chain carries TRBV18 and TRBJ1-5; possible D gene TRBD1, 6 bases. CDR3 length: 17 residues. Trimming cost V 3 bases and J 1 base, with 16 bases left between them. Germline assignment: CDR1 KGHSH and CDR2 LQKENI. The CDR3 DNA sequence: TGTGCCAGCTCACCCCTTACAGGGCTGGGCAGCAATCAGCCCCAGCATTTT. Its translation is CASSPLTGLGSNQPQHF.

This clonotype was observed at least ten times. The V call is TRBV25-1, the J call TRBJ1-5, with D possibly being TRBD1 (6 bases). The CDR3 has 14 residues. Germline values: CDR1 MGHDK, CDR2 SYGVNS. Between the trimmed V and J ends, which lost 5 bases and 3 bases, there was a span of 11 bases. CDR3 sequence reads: CASSIWTANQPQHF. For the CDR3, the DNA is TGTGCCAGCAGTATATGGACAGCCAATCAGCCCCAGCATTTT.

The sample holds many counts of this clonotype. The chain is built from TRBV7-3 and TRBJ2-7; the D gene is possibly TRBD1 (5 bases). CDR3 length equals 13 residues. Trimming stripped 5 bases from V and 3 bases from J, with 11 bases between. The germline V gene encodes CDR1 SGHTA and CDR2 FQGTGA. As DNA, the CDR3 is TGTGCCAGCAGCCAAGACAGAGACTACGAGCAGTACTTC. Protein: CASSQDRDYEQYF.

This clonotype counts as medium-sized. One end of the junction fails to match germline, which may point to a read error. The CDR3: CASSLTVNTEAFF. The CDR3 region has the DNA TGTGCCAGCAGTTTAACGGTGAACACTGAAGCTTTCTTT. The chain joins TRBV5-1 to TRBJ1-1, with D unresolved. This CDR3 region has 13 residues. CDR1 and CDR2 (germline): SGHRS, YFSETQ.

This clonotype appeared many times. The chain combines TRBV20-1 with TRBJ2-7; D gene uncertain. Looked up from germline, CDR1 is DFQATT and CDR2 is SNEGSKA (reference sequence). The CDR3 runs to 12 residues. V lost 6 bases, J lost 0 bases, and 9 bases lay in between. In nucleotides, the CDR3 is TGCAGTGCGGTCAGGAGCTCCTACGAGCAGTACTTC. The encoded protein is CSAVRSSYEQYF.

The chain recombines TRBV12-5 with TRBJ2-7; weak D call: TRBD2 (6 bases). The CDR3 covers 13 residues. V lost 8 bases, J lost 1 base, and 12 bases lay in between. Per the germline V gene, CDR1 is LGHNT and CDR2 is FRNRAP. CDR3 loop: CASRPGESYEQYF. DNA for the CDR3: TGTGCTAGTAGGCCGGGAGAGTCCTACGAGCAGTACTTC.

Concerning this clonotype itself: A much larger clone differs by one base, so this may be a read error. The CDR3 DNA sequence: TGCACCAGCAGCCAAGATTTAGTCGTCGACTACGAGCAGTACTTC. It translates to CTSSQDLVVDYEQYF. V usage is TRBV4-1 and J usage is TRBJ2-7, with D unclear. The CDR3 is 15 amino acids. Germline assignment: CDR1 MGHRA and CDR2 YSYEKL.